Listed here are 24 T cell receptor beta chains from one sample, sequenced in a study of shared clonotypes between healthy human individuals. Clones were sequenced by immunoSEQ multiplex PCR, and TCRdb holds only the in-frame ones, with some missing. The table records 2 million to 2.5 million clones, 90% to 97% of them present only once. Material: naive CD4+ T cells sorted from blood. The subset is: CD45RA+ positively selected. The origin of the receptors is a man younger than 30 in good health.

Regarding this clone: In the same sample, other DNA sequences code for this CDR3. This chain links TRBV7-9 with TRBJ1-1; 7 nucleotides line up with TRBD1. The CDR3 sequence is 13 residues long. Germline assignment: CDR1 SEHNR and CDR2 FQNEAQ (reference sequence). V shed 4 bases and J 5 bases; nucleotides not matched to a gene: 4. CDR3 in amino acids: CASSSTGSTEAFF. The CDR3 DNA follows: TGTGCCAGCAGCTCGACAGGGAGTACTGAAGCTTTCTTT.

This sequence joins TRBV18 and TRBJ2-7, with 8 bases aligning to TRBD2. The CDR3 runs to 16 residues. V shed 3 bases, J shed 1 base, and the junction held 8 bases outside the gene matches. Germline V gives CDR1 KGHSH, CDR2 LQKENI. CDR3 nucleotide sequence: TGTGCCAGCTCACCCCTCTCTAGCGGGCCTTCCTACGAGCAGTACTTC. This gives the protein CASSPLSSGPSYEQYF. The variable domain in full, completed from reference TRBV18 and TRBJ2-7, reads NAGVMQNPRHLVRRRGQEARLRCSPMKGHSHVYWYRQLPEEGLKFMVYLQKENIIDESGMPKERFSAEFPKEGPSILRIQQVVRGDSAAYFCASSPLSSGPSYEQYFGPGTRLTVT.

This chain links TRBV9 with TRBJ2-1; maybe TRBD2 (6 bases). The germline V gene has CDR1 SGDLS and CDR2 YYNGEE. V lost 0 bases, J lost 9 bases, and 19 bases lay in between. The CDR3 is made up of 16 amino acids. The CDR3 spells CASSVGGTFWASEQFF. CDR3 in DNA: TGTGCCAGCAGCGTAGGAGGGACTTTCTGGGCATCTGAGCAGTTCTTC.

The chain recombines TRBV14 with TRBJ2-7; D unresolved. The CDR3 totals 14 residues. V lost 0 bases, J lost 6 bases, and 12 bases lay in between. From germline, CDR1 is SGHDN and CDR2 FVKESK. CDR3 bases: TGTGCCAGCAGCCAAGAGGCCTTAAGTTCCGAGCAGTACTTC. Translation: CASSQEALSSEQYF.

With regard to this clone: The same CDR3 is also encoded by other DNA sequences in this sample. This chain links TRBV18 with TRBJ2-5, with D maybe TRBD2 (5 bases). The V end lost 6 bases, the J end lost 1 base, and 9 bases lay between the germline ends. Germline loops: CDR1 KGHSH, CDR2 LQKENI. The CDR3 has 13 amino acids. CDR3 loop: CASSRGLQETQYF. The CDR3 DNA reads TGTGCCAGCTCCCGAGGGCTCCAAGAGACCCAGTACTTC.

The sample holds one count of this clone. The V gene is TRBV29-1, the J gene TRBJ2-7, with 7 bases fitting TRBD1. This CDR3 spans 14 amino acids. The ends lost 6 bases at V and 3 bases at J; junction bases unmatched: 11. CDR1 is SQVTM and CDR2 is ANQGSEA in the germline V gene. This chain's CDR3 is CSVRDRAKNYEQYF. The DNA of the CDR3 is TGCAGCGTCCGAGACAGGGCAAAGAACTACGAGCAGTACTTC.

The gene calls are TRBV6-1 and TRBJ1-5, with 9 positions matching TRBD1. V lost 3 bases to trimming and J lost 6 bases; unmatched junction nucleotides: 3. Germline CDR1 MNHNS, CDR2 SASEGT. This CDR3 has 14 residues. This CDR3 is CASSEDRGGQPQHF. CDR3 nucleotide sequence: TGTGCCAGCAGTGAGGACAGGGGCGGTCAGCCCCAGCATTTT.

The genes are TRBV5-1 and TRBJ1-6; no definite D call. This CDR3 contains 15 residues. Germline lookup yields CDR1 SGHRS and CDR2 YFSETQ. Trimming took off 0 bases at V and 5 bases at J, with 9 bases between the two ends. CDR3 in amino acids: CASSLVGPDNSPLHF. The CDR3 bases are TGCGCCAGCAGCTTGGTAGGCCCCGATAATTCACCCCTCCACTTT.

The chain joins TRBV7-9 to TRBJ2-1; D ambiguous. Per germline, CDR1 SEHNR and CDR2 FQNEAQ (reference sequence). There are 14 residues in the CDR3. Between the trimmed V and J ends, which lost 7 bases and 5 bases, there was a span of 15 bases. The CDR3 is CASTTIGRDNEQFF. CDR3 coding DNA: TGTGCCAGCACCACGATCGGTCGCGACAATGAGCAGTTCTTC. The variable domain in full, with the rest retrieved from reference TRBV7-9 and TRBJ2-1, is DTGVSQNPRHKITKRGQNVTFRCDPISEHNRLYWYRQTLGQGPEFLTYFQNEAQLEKSRLLSDRFSAERPKGSFSTLEIQRTEQGDSAMYLCASTTIGRDNEQFFGPGTRLTVL.

The CDR3 region is CASSFGTNSYTQYF. CDR3 sequence (DNA): TGTGCCAGCAGCTTCGGGACTAACTCATATACGCAGTATTTT. The rearrangement uses TRBV7-9 and TRBJ2-3, with 7 bases matching TRBD2. CDR3 length: 14 residues. Losses at the gene ends were 3 bases for V and 7 bases for J; bases not matched to a gene: 7. Per germline, CDR1 SEHNR and CDR2 FQNEAQ (reference sequence).

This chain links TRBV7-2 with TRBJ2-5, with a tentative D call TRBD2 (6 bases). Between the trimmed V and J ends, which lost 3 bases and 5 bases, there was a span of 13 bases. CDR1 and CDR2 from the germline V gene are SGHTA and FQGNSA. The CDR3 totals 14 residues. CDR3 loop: CASSFGTPRETQYF. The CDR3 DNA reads TGTGCCAGCAGCTTCGGGACTCCTCGGGAGACCCAGTACTTC. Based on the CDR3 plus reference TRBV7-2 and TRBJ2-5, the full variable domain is GAGVSQSPSNKVTEKGKDVELRCDPISGHTALYWYRQSLGQGLEFLIYFQGNSAPDKSGLPSDRFSAERTGGSVSTLTIQRTQQEDSAVYLCASSFGTPRETQYFGPGTRLLVL.

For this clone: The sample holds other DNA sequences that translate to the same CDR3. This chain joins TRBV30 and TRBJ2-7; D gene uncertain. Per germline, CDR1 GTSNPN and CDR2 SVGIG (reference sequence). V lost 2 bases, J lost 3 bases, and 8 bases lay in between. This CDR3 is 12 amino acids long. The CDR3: CAWSRAGYEQYF. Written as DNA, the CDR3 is TGTGCCTGGAGTAGGGCAGGCTACGAGCAGTACTTC.

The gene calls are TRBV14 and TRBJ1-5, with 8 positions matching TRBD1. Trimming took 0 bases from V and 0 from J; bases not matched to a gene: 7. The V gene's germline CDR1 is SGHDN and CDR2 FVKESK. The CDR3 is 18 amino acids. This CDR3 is CASSQEAGGSCSNQPQHF. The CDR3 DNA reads TGTGCCAGCAGCCAAGAGGCAGGGGGCTCTTGTAGCAATCAGCCCCAGCATTTT.

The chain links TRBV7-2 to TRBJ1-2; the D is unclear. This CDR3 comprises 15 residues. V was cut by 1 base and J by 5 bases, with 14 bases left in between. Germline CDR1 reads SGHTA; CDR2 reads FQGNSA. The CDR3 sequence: CASSLGAGPPYGYTF. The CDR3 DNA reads TGTGCCAGCAGCTTAGGGGCAGGACCCCCTTATGGCTACACCTTC.

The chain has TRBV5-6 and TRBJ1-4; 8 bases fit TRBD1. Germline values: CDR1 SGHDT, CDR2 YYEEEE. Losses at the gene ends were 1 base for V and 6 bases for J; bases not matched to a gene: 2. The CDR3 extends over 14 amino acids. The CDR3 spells CASSLTGGDEKLFF. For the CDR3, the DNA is TGTGCCAGCAGCTTGACAGGGGGGGATGAAAAACTGTTTTTT.

The CDR3 DNA is TGTGCCAGCTCCCCGCGAACTTACATGCAGCCCCAGCATTTT. This translates into CASSPRTYMQPQHF. The chain recombines TRBV28 with TRBJ1-5; D unclear. V lost 8 bases and J 7 bases, leaving 18 bases between the germline ends. Per the germline V gene, CDR1 is MDHEN and CDR2 is SYDVKM. The CDR3 sequence is 14 residues long.

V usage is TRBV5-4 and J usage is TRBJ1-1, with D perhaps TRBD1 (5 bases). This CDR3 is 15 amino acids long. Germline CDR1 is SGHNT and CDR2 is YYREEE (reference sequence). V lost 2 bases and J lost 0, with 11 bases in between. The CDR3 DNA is TGTGCCAGCAGCTTAGGGGTTTCTATGAACACTGAAGCTTTCTTT. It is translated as CASSLGVSMNTEAFF.

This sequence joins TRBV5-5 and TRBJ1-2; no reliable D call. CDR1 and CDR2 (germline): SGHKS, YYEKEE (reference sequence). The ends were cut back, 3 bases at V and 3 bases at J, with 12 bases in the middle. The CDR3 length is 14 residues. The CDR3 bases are TGTGCCAGCAGCTCGGACGCCGGTTACTATGGCTACACCTTC. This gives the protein CASSSDAGYYGYTF.

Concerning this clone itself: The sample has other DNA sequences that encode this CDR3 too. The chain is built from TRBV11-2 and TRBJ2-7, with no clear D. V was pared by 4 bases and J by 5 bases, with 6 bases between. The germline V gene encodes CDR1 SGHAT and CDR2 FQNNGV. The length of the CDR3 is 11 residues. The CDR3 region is CASSSRHEQYF. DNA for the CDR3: TGTGCCAGCAGCTCGCGCCACGAGCAGTACTTC.

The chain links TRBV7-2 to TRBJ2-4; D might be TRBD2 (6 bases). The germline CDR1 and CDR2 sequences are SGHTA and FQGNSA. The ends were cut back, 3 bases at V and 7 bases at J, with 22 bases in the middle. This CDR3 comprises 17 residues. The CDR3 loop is CASSLTAPGVDGNIQYF. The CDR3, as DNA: TGTGCCAGCAGCTTGACGGCCCCGGGGGTCGACGGTAACATTCAGTACTTC.

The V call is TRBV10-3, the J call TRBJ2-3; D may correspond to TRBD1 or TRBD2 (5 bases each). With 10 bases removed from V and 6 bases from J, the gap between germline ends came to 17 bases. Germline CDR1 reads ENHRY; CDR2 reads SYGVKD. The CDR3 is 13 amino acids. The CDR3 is CATGTTSMDTQYF. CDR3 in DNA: TGTGCCACCGGGACGACGTCTATGGATACGCAGTATTTT.

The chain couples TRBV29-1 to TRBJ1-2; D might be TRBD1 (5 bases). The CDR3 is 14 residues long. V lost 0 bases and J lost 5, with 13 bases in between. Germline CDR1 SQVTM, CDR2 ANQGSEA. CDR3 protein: CSVEDQGRGYGYTF. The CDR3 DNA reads TGCAGCGTTGAAGATCAAGGGCGGGGGTATGGCTACACCTTC.

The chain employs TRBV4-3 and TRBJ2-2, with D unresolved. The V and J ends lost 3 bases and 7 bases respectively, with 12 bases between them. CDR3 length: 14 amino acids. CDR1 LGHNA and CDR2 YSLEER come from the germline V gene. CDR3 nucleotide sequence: TGCGCCAGCAGCCAGTCGGCGAGGCTCGGGGAGCTGTTTTTT. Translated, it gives CASSQSARLGELFF.

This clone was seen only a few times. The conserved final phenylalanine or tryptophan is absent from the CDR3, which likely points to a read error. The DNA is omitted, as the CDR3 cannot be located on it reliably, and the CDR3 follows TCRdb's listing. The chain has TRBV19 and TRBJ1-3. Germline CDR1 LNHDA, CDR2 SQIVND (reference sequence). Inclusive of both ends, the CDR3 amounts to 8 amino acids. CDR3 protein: CASSISRT.